The clone carrying this T cell receptor beta chain was detected many times. Its antigen is still unknown. Unique molecular identifiers were incorporated into the prepared TCRbeta library. TCRdb reanalysed the PCR reads using MiXCR and keeps one entry per CDR3 protein. The sample lists nearly 250,000 distinct CDR3 sequences, roughly 8% occurring once. V lost 5 bases and J 4 bases, leaving 9 bases between the germline ends. The germline gives CDR1 SGHTA, CDR2 FQGTGA. CDR3 length: 13 residues. This sample stems from a study of T-cell reconstitution after alpha-beta-depleted transplantation in children. Findings and limits, study-wide: T-cell numbers and diversity one year post-transplant derived largely from freshly generated T cells. Reports say that about two months after transplant, the alpha-beta T cells came out of several hundred graft clones that had expanded.

The chain employs TRBV7-3 and TRBJ2-1; D not resolved. This receptor was taken from a male patient aged 10 to 17 who had a stem cell transplant for acute lymphoblastic leukemia, so the T cells may come from the graft donor. Sequences were derived from PBMCs, mostly from graft donor cells, sampled 180 days after TCRalphabeta/CD19-depleted stem cell transplant. This chain's CDR3 is CASSVDLYNEQFF. CDR3 sequence (DNA): TGTGCCAGCAGCGTCGACTTATACAATGAGCAGTTCTTC.